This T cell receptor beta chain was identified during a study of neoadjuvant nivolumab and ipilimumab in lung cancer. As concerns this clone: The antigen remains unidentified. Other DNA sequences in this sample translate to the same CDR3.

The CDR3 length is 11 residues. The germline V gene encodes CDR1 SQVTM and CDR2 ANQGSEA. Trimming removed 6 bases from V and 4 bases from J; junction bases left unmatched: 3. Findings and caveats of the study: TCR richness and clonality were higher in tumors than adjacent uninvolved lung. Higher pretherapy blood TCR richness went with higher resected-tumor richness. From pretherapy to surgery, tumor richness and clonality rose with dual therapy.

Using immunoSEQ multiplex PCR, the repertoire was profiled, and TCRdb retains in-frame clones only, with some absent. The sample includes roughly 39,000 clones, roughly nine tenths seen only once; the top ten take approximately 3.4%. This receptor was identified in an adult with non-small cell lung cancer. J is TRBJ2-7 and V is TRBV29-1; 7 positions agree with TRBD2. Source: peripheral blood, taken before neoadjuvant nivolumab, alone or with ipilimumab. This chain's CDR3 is CSVRDYYEQYF. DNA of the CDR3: TGCAGCGTCCGGGACTATTACGAGCAGTACTTC.